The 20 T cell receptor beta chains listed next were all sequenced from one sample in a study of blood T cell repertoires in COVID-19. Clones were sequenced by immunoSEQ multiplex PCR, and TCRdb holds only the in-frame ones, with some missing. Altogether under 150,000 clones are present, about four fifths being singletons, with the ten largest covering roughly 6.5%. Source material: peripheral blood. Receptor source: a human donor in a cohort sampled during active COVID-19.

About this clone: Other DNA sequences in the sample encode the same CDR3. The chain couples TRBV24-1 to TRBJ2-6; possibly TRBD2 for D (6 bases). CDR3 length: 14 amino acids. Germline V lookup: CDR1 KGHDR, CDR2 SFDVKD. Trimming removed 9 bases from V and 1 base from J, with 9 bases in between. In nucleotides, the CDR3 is TGTGCCACCTCCCGGGGGTCTGGGGCCAACGTCCTGACTTTC. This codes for CATSRGSGANVLTF.

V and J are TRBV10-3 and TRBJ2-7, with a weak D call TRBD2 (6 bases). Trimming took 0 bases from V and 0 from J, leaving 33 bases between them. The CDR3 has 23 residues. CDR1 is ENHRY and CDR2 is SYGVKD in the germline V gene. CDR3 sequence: CAISESRPQTSRERLFNSYEQYF. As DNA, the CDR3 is TGTGCCATCAGTGAGTCAAGGCCGCAGACGAGCCGGGAGAGACTTTTCAACTCCTACGAGCAGTACTTC.

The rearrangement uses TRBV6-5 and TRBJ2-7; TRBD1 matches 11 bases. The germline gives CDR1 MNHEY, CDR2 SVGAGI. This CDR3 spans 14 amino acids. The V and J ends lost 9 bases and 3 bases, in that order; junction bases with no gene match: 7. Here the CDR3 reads CARDRGQQGYEQYF. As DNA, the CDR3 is TGTGCCAGGGACAGGGGGCAGCAGGGCTACGAGCAGTACTTC.

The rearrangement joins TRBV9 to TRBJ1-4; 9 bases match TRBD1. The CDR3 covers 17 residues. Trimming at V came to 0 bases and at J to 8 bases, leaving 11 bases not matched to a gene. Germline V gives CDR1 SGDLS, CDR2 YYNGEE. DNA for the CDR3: TGTGCCAGCAGCGTAGGGGGACAGGGCCTTCTTAAGGAAAAACTGTTTTTT. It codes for CASSVGGQGLLKEKLFF.

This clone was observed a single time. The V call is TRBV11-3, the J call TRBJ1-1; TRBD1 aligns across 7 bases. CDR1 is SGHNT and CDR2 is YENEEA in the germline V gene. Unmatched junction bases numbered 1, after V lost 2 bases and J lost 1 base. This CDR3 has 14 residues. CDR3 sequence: CASSLQGENTEAFF. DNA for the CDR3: TGTGCCAGCAGCTTACAGGGGGAGAACACTGAAGCTTTCTTT.

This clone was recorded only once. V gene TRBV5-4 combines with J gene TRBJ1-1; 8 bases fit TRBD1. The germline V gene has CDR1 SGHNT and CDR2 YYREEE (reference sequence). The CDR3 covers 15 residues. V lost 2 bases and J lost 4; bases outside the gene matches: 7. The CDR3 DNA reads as TGTGCCAGCAGCTTTCCCACAGGGGGAGGCACTGAAGCTTTCTTT. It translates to CASSFPTGGGTEAFF.

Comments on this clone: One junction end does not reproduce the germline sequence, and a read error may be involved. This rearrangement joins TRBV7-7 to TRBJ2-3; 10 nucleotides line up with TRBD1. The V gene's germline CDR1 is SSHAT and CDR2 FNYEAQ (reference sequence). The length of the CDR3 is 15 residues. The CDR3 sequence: CASSPPDRGGDTQYF. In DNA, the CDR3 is TGTGCTAGCAGCCCGCCGGACAGGGGGGGGGATACGCAGTATTTT.

CDR3 region: CASTVGGLRETQYF. Here the CDR3 DNA reads TGCGCCAGCACCGTGGGGGGTTTGCGAGAGACCCAGTACTTC. The chain carries TRBV5-1 and TRBJ2-5; tentative D call: TRBD2 (6 bases). CDR1 is SGHRS and CDR2 is YFSETQ in the germline V gene. The ends were cut back, 6 bases at V and 4 bases at J, with 16 bases in the middle. CDR3 length: 14 residues. The full variable domain, with the rest looked up from reference TRBV5-1 and TRBJ2-5, is KAGVTQTPRYLIKTRGQQVTLSCSPISGHRSVSWYQQTPGQGLQFLFEYFSETQRNKGNFPGRFSGRQFSNSRSEMNVSTLELGDSALYLCASTVGGLRETQYFGPGTRLLVL.

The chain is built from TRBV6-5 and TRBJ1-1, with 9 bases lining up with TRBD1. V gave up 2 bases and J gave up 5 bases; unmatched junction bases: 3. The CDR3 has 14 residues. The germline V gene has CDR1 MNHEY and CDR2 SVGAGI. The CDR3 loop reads CASSYGQGRTEAFF. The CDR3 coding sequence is TGTGCCAGCAGTTACGGACAGGGGAGGACTGAAGCTTTCTTT.

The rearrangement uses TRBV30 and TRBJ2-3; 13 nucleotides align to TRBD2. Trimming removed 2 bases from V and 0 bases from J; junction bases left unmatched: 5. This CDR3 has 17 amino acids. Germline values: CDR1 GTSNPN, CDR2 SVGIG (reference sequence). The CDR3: CAWSLGLAGTSTDTQYF. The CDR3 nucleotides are TGTGCCTGGAGTCTGGGACTAGCGGGGACTAGCACAGATACGCAGTATTTT.

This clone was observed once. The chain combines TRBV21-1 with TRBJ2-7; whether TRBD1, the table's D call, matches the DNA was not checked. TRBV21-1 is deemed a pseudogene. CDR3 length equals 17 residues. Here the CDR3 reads CASSKDQTGGAKNEQYF. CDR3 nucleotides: TGTGCCAGCAGCAAAGATCAGACAGGGGGCGCAAAAAACGAGCAGTACTTC.

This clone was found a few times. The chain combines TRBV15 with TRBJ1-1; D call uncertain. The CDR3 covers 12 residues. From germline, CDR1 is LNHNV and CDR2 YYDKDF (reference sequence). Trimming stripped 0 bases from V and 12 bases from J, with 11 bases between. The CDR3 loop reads CATSREPLNPFF. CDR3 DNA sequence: TGTGCCACCAGCAGAGAACCACTGAACCCTTTCTTT.

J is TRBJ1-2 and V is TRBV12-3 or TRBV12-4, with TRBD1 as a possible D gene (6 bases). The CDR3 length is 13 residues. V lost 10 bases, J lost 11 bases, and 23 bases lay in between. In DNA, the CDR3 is TGTGCCATCAGACCGGACAGCATAAGCGAATACACCTTC. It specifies CAIRPDSISEYTF.

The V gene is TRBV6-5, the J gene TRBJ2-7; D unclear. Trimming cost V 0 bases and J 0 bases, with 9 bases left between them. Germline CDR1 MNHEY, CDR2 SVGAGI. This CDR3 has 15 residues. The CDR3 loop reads CASSYSLISSYEQYF. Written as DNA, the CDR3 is TGTGCCAGCAGTTACTCGCTAATATCCTCCTACGAGCAGTACTTC.

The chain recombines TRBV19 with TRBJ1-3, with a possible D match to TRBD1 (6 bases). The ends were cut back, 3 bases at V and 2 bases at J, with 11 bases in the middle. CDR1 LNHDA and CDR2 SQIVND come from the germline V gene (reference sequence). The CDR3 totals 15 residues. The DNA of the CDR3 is TGTGCCAGTAGTATGGAGACAGGAGCTGGAAACACCATATATTTT. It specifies CASSMETGAGNTIYF.

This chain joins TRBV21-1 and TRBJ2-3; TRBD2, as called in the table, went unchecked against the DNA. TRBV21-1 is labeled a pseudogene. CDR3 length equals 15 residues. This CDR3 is CASSRGGSSTDTQYF. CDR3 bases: TGTGCCAGCAGCAGGGGGGGATCTAGCACAGATACGCAGTATTTT.

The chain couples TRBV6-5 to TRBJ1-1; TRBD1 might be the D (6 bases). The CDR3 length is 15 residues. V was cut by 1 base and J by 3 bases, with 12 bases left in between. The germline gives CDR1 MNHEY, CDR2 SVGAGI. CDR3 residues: CASSYWGAGDTEAFF. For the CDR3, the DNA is TGTGCCAGCAGTTACTGGGGGGCGGGGGACACTGAAGCTTTCTTT.

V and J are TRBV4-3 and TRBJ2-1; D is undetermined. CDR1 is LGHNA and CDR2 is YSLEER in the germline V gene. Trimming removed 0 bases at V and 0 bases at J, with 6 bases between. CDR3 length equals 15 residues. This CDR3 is CASSQDKASYNEQFF. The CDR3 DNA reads TGCGCCAGCAGCCAAGATAAAGCCTCCTACAATGAGCAGTTCTTC.

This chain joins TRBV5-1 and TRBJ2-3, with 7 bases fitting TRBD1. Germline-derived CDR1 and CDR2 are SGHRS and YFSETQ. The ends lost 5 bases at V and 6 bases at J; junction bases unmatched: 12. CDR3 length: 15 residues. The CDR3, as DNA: TGCGCCAGCAGTCTGGACAGGCCTAGGGCGGATACGCAGTATTTT. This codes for CASSLDRPRADTQYF.

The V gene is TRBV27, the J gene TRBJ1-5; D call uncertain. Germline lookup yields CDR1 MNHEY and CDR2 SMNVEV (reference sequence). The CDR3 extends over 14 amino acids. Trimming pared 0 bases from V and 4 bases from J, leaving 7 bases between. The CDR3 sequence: CASSLSSGNQPQHF. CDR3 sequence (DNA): TGTGCCAGCAGTTTATCATCCGGGAATCAGCCCCAGCATTTT.